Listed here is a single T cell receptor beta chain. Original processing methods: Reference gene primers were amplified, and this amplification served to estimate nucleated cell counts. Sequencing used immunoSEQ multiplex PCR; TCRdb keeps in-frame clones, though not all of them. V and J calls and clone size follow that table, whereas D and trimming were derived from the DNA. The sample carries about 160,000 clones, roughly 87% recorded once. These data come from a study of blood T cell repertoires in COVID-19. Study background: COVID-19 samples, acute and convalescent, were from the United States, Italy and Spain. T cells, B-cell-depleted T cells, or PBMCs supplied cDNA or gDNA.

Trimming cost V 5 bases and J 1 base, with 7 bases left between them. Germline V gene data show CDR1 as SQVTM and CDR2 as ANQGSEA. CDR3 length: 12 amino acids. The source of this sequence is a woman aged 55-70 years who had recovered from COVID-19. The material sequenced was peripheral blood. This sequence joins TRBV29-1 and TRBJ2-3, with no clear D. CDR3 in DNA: TGCAGCGTTTCCGCAGGCACAGATACGCAGTATTTT. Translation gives CSVSAGTDTQYF.